This passage covers 21 T cell receptor beta chains from one sample sequenced in a study of cytomegalovirus exposure and HLA in healthy donors. The PCR ran on 60 Vbeta and 13 Jbeta primers. The table came from immunoSEQ multiplex PCR; TCRdb's copy has only in-frame clones and leaves some out. The sample lists about 260,000 clones, approximately 84% occurring once. Sequencing was carried out using PBMCs. All receptors derive from a woman in her 40s in good health and CMV-seropositive.

Here the CDR3 DNA reads TGCGCCAGCAGCCAGGATCCAACAGGGGAGCAGTACTTC. It codes for CASSQDPTGEQYF. The chain uses TRBV4-1 and TRBJ2-7; D perhaps matches TRBD1 (6 bases). Deletions cut 3 bases from V and 7 bases from J, with 13 bases between. The V gene's germline CDR1 is MGHRA and CDR2 YSYEKL. The CDR3 runs to 13 residues.

V gene TRBV30 combines with J gene TRBJ2-5; a possible D gene is TRBD2 (6 bases). The V end lost 5 bases, the J end lost 0 bases, and 10 bases lay between the germline ends. This CDR3 comprises 13 residues. CDR1 is GTSNPN and CDR2 is SVGIG in the germline V gene (reference sequence). CDR3 residues: CAWSLAHQETQYF. DNA for the CDR3: TGTGCCTGGTCACTAGCTCACCAAGAGACCCAGTACTTC.

The chain employs TRBV9 and TRBJ2-3; D unresolved. Trimming took off 0 bases at V and 2 bases at J, with 7 bases between the two ends. This CDR3 contains 14 residues. The V gene's germline CDR1 is SGDLS and CDR2 YYNGEE. For the CDR3, the DNA is TGTGCCAGCAGCGTAGGAGGAAACACAGATACGCAGTATTTT. Translated: CASSVGGNTDTQYF.

This chain links TRBV19 with TRBJ2-3; 12 bases agree with TRBD2. CDR1 LNHDA and CDR2 SQIVND come from the germline V gene (reference sequence). The CDR3 is 16 amino acids. V gave up 5 bases and J gave up 2 bases; unmatched junction bases: 5. CDR3 in DNA: TGTGCCAGTAGTCCGAGGACTAGCGGGAACACAGATACGCAGTATTTT. This gives the protein CASSPRTSGNTDTQYF.

The chain has TRBV7-2 and TRBJ2-7; 8 nucleotides match TRBD1. J gave up 6 bases and V 5 bases, and 9 bases lay outside the gene matches. There are 14 residues in the CDR3. CDR1 SGHTA and CDR2 FQGNSA come from the germline V gene. The CDR3 DNA is TGTGCCAGCAGCCCAGGGACAGGACTCGGCGAGCAGTACTTC. Residues: CASSPGTGLGEQYF.

This clone came up once. This chain links TRBV5-8 with TRBJ2-1; TRBD1 matches 7 bases. Germline assignment: CDR1 SGHTS and CDR2 YDEGEE. The trim removed 8 bases at V and 7 bases at J, leaving 9 bases unmatched. The CDR3 consists of 13 residues. In DNA form, the CDR3 reads TGTGCCAGGGACGACAGGGTGGGGAATGAGCAGTTCTTC. Its translation: CARDDRVGNEQFF. Full variable domain (outside the CDR3, taken from reference TRBV5-8 and TRBJ2-1): EAGVTQSPTHLIKTRGQQATLRCSPISGHTSVYWYQQALGLGLQFLLWYDEGEERNRGNFPPRFSGRQFPNYSSELNVNALELEDSALYLCARDDRVGNEQFFGPGTRLTVL.

The rearrangement joins TRBV11-3 to TRBJ2-7; a possible D gene is TRBD2 (7 bases). The CDR3 sequence is 13 residues long. V was shortened by 9 bases and J by 3 bases, with 15 bases between the two germline ends. Germline loops: CDR1 SGHNT, CDR2 YENEEA. The CDR3: CARIRGANYEQYF. The CDR3 nucleotides read TGTGCCAGAATCCGGGGGGCCAACTACGAGCAGTACTTC.

The chain has TRBV5-5 and TRBJ1-2; 10 positions agree with TRBD1. This CDR3 spans 14 amino acids. From germline, CDR1 is SGHKS and CDR2 YYEKEE (reference sequence). The ends lost 0 bases at V and 7 bases at J; junction bases unmatched: 3. CDR3 sequence (DNA): TGTGCCAGCAGCTTGGGCGACAGGGGGCTTGGCTACACCTTC. Translation: CASSLGDRGLGYTF.

V is TRBV23-1 and J is TRBJ1-3; the D gene is possibly TRBD1 (5 bases). TRBV23-1 is given ORF status, its function remaining uncertain. The V end lost 2 bases, the J end lost 2 bases, and 13 bases lay between the germline ends. CDR3 length: 16 amino acids. Here the CDR3 reads CASSQRRGPPGNTIYF. In DNA, the CDR3 is TGCGCCAGCAGTCAAAGGAGGGGTCCCCCTGGAAACACCATATATTTT.

The CDR3 is CASSQDSAGKKTQYF. The CDR3 nucleotides read TGCGCCAGCAGCCAAGATTCGGCAGGGAAGAAGACCCAGTACTTC. The J gene is TRBJ2-5, the V gene TRBV4-1; weak D call: TRBD1 (5 bases). The CDR3 is 15 amino acids. Trimming pared 0 bases from V and 6 bases from J, leaving 14 bases between. Germline assignment: CDR1 MGHRA and CDR2 YSYEKL.

The J gene is TRBJ2-6, the V gene TRBV9, with D tentatively TRBD1 (5 bases). The length of the CDR3 is 17 residues. V lost 0 bases and J lost 0, with 10 bases in between. CDR1 and CDR2 (germline): SGDLS, YYNGEE. The DNA of the CDR3 is TGTGCCAGCAGCGTAGAGGGGCCTACCTCTGGGGCCAACGTCCTGACTTTC. Translating gives CASSVEGPTSGANVLTF.

The genes are TRBV19 and TRBJ2-5, with 9 positions matching TRBD1. The V gene's germline CDR1 is LNHDA and CDR2 SQIVND (reference sequence). The CDR3 runs 16 residues. V dropped 3 bases and J dropped 5; count of bases not matched to a gene: 10. CDR3 in DNA: TGTGCCAGTAGTATGGGCCTTTTCGGGACAGGGGAGACCCAGTACTTC. Its protein is CASSMGLFGTGETQYF.

The V and J genes are TRBV15 and TRBJ2-7; D not resolved. V was shortened by 0 bases and J by 2 bases, with 11 bases between the two germline ends. CDR1 LNHNV and CDR2 YYDKDF come from the germline V gene (reference sequence). The CDR3 spans 15 residues. CDR3 loop: CATSREANTPYEQYF. CDR3 nucleotides: TGTGCCACCAGCAGAGAGGCAAATACCCCCTACGAGCAGTACTTC.

This clone has more than one count but fewer than ten. J is TRBJ1-3 and V is TRBV9, with TRBD1 as a possible D gene (5 bases). Trimming stripped 0 bases from V and 1 base from J, with 14 bases between. CDR1 SGDLS and CDR2 YYNGEE come from the germline V gene. The CDR3 consists of 17 residues. DNA of the CDR3: TGTGCCAGCAGCGTAGCTACGGGGACTGGGTCTGGAAACACCATATATTTT. Amino acids: CASSVATGTGSGNTIYF. Using reference TRBV9 and TRBJ1-3 for the parts outside the CDR3, the full variable domain is DSGVTQTPKHLITATGQRVTLRCSPRSGDLSVYWYQQSLDQGLQFLIQYYNGEERAKGNILERFSAQQFPDLHSELNLSSLELGDSALYFCASSVATGTGSGNTIYFGEGSWLTVV.

The V gene is TRBV7-8, the J gene TRBJ1-5; no definite D call. This CDR3 is 16 amino acids long. Deletions cut 4 bases from V and 2 bases from J, with 15 bases between. Looked up from germline, CDR1 is SGHVS and CDR2 is FQNEAQ. The CDR3 here is CASSSGVGDGNQPQHF. CDR3 bases: TGTGCCAGCAGCTCTGGAGTTGGAGATGGCAATCAGCCCCAGCATTTT.

The chain has TRBV7-3 and TRBJ2-7; D ambiguous. The CDR3 covers 13 residues. Germline-derived CDR1 and CDR2 are SGHTA and FQGTGA. Trimming shortened V by 1 base and J by 2 bases, and 6 bases separated the two germline ends. DNA for the CDR3: TGTGCCAGCAGCTTAAGTATAGCCTACGAGCAGTACTTC. Residues: CASSLSIAYEQYF.

The chain has TRBV7-8 and TRBJ2-1; 7 positions agree with TRBD2. The V segment lost 5 bases and the J segment 5 bases; nucleotides outside the gene matches: 15. Germline V gene sequence: CDR1 SGHVS, CDR2 FQNEAQ. The CDR3 covers 17 residues. In DNA form, the CDR3 reads TGTGCCAGCAGCCCGCTCGCCCAGGGAGGGAGGGACAATGAGCAGTTCTTC. It codes for CASSPLAQGGRDNEQFF.

This clone turned up a few times. J is TRBJ1-2 and V is TRBV27; 7 bases match TRBD1. Germline V gives CDR1 MNHEY, CDR2 SMNVEV (reference sequence). Trimming removed 2 bases from V and 7 bases from J; junction bases left unmatched: 19. The CDR3 length is 18 residues. CDR3 sequence reads: CASSLSAGGFSATPGYTF. CDR3 bases: TGTGCCAGCAGTTTAAGCGCAGGGGGTTTCTCCGCAACTCCTGGCTACACCTTC.

In its sample, this clone was seen a few times. The chain carries TRBV6-5 and TRBJ1-6; TRBD1 aligns across 7 bases. With 5 bases clipped from V and 13 bases from J, the junction kept 11 bases outside the gene matches. The CDR3 runs to 14 residues. Germline V lookup: CDR1 MNHEY, CDR2 SVGAGI. The CDR3 nucleotides read TGTGCCAGCAGTCAGGGGGGACATCCATATCCCCTCCACTTT. Translated: CASSQGGHPYPLHF.

The V gene is TRBV6-1, the J gene TRBJ1-1, with no clear D. Germline V gene lookup returns CDR1 MNHNS and CDR2 SASEGT. The V end was cut by 2 bases, the J end by 2 bases, with 9 bases between. This CDR3 has 14 residues. The CDR3 is CASSEYGGNTEAFF. In nucleotides, the CDR3 is TGTGCCAGCAGTGAATATGGCGGAAACACTGAAGCTTTCTTT.

This clone was counted a single time. This chain uses TRBV6-1 with TRBJ1-1; 7 bases align to TRBD1. J lost 5 bases, V lost 2 bases, and 11 bases had no gene match. The CDR3 loop spans 16 amino acids. CDR1 is MNHNS, CDR2 SASEGT, per germline. The CDR3 DNA is TGTGCCAGCAGTGAACTCGGGAACAACAGGGGAACTGAAGCTTTCTTT. It translates to CASSELGNNRGTEAFF.